Below are 28 T cell receptor beta chains sequenced from a single sample in a study of spatial heterogeneity in lung cancer. Time point: blood at routine non-recurrence follow-up after resection. TCRdb reanalysed the 5' RACE reads using MiXCR and keeps one entry per CDR3 protein. In the table there are about 36,000 distinct CDR3 sequences, about 7.6% of which are singletons. The source was PBMCs, collected at follow-up. Receptors were obtained from a male donor with early-stage non-small cell lung cancer.

The table lists this clonotype with many counts. The chain links TRBV5-1 to TRBJ2-5, with 8 positions matching TRBD1. The trim removed 4 bases at V and 3 bases at J, leaving 5 bases unmatched. Germline-derived CDR1 and CDR2 are SGHRS and YFSETQ. This CDR3 spans 14 amino acids. CDR3 loop: CASSLPTGEETQYF. The CDR3 DNA is TGCGCCAGCAGCCTGCCGACAGGGGAAGAGACCCAGTACTTC.

In this sample, this clonotype turned up many times. The rearrangement joins TRBV20-1 to TRBJ1-5; unclear D gene. The CDR3 sequence is 13 residues long. Trimming shortened V by 6 bases and J by 3 bases, and 12 bases separated the two germline ends. Germline loops: CDR1 DFQATT, CDR2 SNEGSKA (reference sequence). The DNA of the CDR3 is TGCAGTGCCGCGGCAAGCGTCAATCAGCCCCAGCATTTT. As protein: CSAAASVNQPQHF.

This clonotype occurred many times. The chain combines TRBV2 with TRBJ1-2; unclear D gene. Looked up from germline, CDR1 is SNHLY and CDR2 is FYNNEI. V was trimmed by 2 bases and J by 6 bases, leaving 7 bases between them. This CDR3 is 12 amino acids long. CDR3 coding DNA: TGTGCCAGCAGTGAAAGTGTGGATGGCTACACCTTC. Amino acid sequence: CASSESVDGYTF.

This clonotype has a handful of counts. The V gene is TRBV29-1, the J gene TRBJ1-3; no definite D call. The CDR3 consists of 14 residues. The V gene's germline CDR1 is SQVTM and CDR2 ANQGSEA. Trimming took off 5 bases at V and 0 bases at J, with 11 bases between the two ends. CDR3 nucleotide sequence: TGCAGCGTTATTTTAGGCCACTCTGGAAACACCATATATTTT. This translates into CSVILGHSGNTIYF.

This clonotype was recorded at least ten times. The chain couples TRBV24-1 to TRBJ2-7; D is possibly TRBD2 (6 bases). The germline CDR1 and CDR2 sequences are KGHDR and SFDVKD. The CDR3 runs to 10 residues. V dropped 10 bases and J dropped 6 bases, with 9 bases sitting between them. The CDR3 here is CATGRGEQYF. The CDR3 nucleotides read TGTGCCACTGGGCGGGGCGAGCAGTACTTC.

The rearrangement uses TRBV29-1 and TRBJ2-3, with 7 positions matching TRBD2. The germline V gene has CDR1 SQVTM and CDR2 ANQGSEA. V lost 3 bases, J lost 3 bases, and 6 bases stayed unmatched. The CDR3 extends over 14 amino acids. This chain's CDR3 is CSVDDGGGTDTQYF. The DNA of the CDR3 is TGCAGCGTTGATGATGGGGGGGGGACAGATACGCAGTATTTT.

The chain links TRBV19 to TRBJ2-2; the match to TRBD1 covers 7 bases. This CDR3 contains 15 residues. V was clipped by 6 bases and J by 7 bases; unmatched bases: 11. CDR1 LNHDA and CDR2 SQIVND come from the germline V gene (reference sequence). This CDR3 is CASSLQGLGGGELFF. The CDR3 bases are TGTGCCAGTAGCCTACAGGGGTTAGGTGGCGGGGAGCTGTTTTTT.

This chain uses TRBV10-3 with TRBJ2-7; maybe TRBD2 (5 bases). The CDR3 is 14 residues long. CDR1 is ENHRY and CDR2 is SYGVKD in the germline V gene. The V gene lost 6 bases and the J gene lost 7 bases, with 19 bases spanning the gap. The CDR3 coding sequence is TGTGCCATCAGCGACGCCCTTGGCCCGGGGGAGCAGTACTTC. It yields the protein CAISDALGPGEQYF.

This clonotype was found many times. V gene TRBV9 combines with J gene TRBJ2-1; TRBD2 might be the D (5 bases). The CDR3 is 13 residues long. The germline V and J ends were trimmed by 8 bases and 3 bases, with 12 bases remaining between them. In germline, CDR1 is SGDLS, CDR2 YYNGEE. As DNA, the CDR3 is TGTGCCAGTGAGGACGGGGTCTACAATGAGCAGTTCTTC. Its protein product is CASEDGVYNEQFF.

This clonotype was recorded at least ten times. The V and J genes are TRBV30 and TRBJ1-1, with unresolved D. Trimming took off 6 bases at V and 2 bases at J, with 13 bases between the two ends. The germline V gene has CDR1 GTSNPN and CDR2 SVGIG (reference sequence). This CDR3 has 13 amino acids. The CDR3 DNA follows: TGTGCCTGTCTCCGGCGGGATAACACTGAAGCTTTCTTT. Protein: CACLRRDNTEAFF.

Ten or more counts support this clonotype. The chain joins TRBV5-5 to TRBJ1-1; D not resolved. Trimming cost V 1 base and J 7 bases, with 8 bases left between them. The germline V gene encodes CDR1 SGHKS and CDR2 YYEKEE (reference sequence). The CDR3 consists of 12 residues. Here the CDR3 reads CASSLQGFEAFF. CDR3 in DNA: TGTGCCAGCAGCTTGCAAGGATTTGAAGCTTTCTTT.

This clonotype was detected many times. The chain links TRBV7-6 to TRBJ2-3; the match to TRBD2 covers 12 bases. CDR1 is SGHVS and CDR2 is FNYEAQ in the germline V gene. V lost 3 bases, J lost 4 bases, and 14 bases stayed unmatched. The CDR3 runs 19 residues. The CDR3, as DNA: TGTGCCAGCAGCTTTTCGACTAGCGGGGGCTCATCGGTGGCAGATACGCAGTATTTT. It encodes CASSFSTSGGSSVADTQYF.

Ten or more counts support this clonotype. The chain combines TRBV18 with TRBJ2-1; D unresolved. Germline CDR1 is KGHSH and CDR2 is LQKENI. The CDR3 runs 18 residues. With 3 bases removed from V and 8 bases from J, the gap between germline ends came to 26 bases. CDR3 bases: TGTGCCAGCTCACCCCCTGGGCTCACCCCCTGGTCTGGGGATGAGCAGTTCTTC. Protein sequence: CASSPPGLTPWSGDEQFF.

This clonotype was detected many times. This rearrangement joins TRBV5-1 to TRBJ1-2, with TRBD1 identical over 8 bases. Germline V gene data show CDR1 as SGHRS and CDR2 as YFSETQ. There are 13 residues in the CDR3. With V trimmed by 0 bases and J by 8 bases, 3 bases remained unmatched. CDR3 sequence (DNA): TGCGCCAGCAGCTTGGATGGACAGGGCGGCTACACCTTC. Its translation: CASSLDGQGGYTF.

This clonotype has a count of ten or more. This chain connects TRBV20-1 to TRBJ1-6; the D is unclear. This CDR3 region has 14 residues. Germline lookup yields CDR1 DFQATT and CDR2 SNEGSKA (reference sequence). V gave up 3 bases and J gave up 8 bases, with 14 bases separating them. CDR3 coding DNA: TGCAGTGCTAGCCCACTGGAGAGACATTCACCCCTCCACTTT. This encodes CSASPLERHSPLHF.

This clonotype was counted many times. The V gene is TRBV12-3 or TRBV12-4, the J gene TRBJ2-2; D tentatively fits TRBD1 or TRBD2 (5 bases each). With 0 bases removed from V and 7 bases from J, the gap between germline ends came to 18 bases. CDR3 size: 17 residues. In nucleotides, the CDR3 is TGTGCCAGCAGTTTAGCGCTATCCGGGGCGAGTGGCGGGGAGCTGTTTTTT. As protein: CASSLALSGASGGELFF.

This clonotype was observed many times. The V and J genes are TRBV6-5 and TRBJ2-1; no clear D gene. The CDR3 sequence is 11 residues long. Per germline, CDR1 MNHEY and CDR2 SVGAGI. Trimming took off 6 bases at V and 9 bases at J, with 9 bases between the two ends. The CDR3 sequence is CASRTRSEQFF. The DNA of the CDR3 is TGTGCCAGCAGAACACGGAGTGAGCAGTTCTTC.

This clonotype showed up many times. The CDR3: CSALGNEQFF. In DNA form, the CDR3 reads TGCAGTGCGCTCGGGAATGAGCAGTTCTTC. The chain uses TRBV20-1 and TRBJ2-1; D is unclear. Trimming left V 6 bases short and J 7 bases short, with 7 bases between. The CDR3 is 10 residues long. Germline V CDR1 and CDR2: DFQATT, SNEGSKA (reference sequence).

This clonotype was counted ten times or more. This chain uses TRBV19 with TRBJ2-2; D not certain. Germline CDR1 and CDR2: LNHDA and SQIVND (reference sequence). The CDR3 has 11 residues. V lost 3 bases, J lost 9 bases, and 5 bases lay in between. CDR3 nucleotide sequence: TGTGCCAGTAGTATGGCCCGGGAGCTGTTTTTT. It specifies CASSMARELFF.

This clonotype was picked up one time. Being one base from a much bigger clone, this may be a read error. The rearrangement joins TRBV30 to TRBJ2-6, with D maybe TRBD1 (5 bases). CDR3 length equals 16 residues. Germline CDR1 GTSNPN, CDR2 SVGIG (reference sequence). CDR3: CAWSAHWGTGANFLTF. The CDR3 coding sequence is TGTGCCTGGAGTGCTCATTGGGGAACTGGGGCCAACTTCCTGACTTTC.

There are many counts of this clonotype. This chain uses TRBV9 with TRBJ2-5; D is perhaps TRBD2 (6 bases). Trimming removed 0 bases from V and 2 bases from J, with 14 bases in between. Germline CDR1 is SGDLS and CDR2 is YYNGEE. This CDR3 is built from 16 residues. The CDR3 DNA reads as TGTGCCAGCAGCGTAGACGGCGGGGAGTTTCAAGAGACCCAGTACTTC. Its protein is CASSVDGGEFQETQYF.

This clonotype is medium-sized within its sample. The gene calls are TRBV9 and TRBJ2-7; 9 nucleotides match TRBD2. The CDR3 spans 17 residues. The V gene end was trimmed by 0 bases and the J gene end by 6 bases; junction bases not matched to a gene: 13. The germline CDR1 and CDR2 sequences are SGDLS and YYNGEE. The CDR3 loop is CASSVGVGGGDLSEQYF. The CDR3, as DNA: TGTGCCAGCAGCGTAGGAGTTGGCGGGGGGGACCTCTCCGAGCAGTACTTC.

This clonotype was recorded many times. The rearrangement links TRBV29-1 to TRBJ2-7, with 7 nucleotides matching TRBD2. V gave up 1 base and J gave up 2 bases; unmatched junction bases: 2. CDR3 length: 13 amino acids. Germline-derived CDR1 and CDR2 are SQVTM and ANQGSEA. This CDR3 is CSVEASGAYEQYF. CDR3 coding DNA: TGCAGCGTTGAAGCCAGCGGGGCCTACGAGCAGTACTTC.

At least ten counts were recorded for this clonotype. The V call is TRBV2, the J call TRBJ2-7; weak D call: TRBD2 (5 bases). V dropped 2 bases and J dropped 2 bases, with 13 bases sitting between them. The CDR3 runs 15 residues. The germline CDR1 and CDR2 sequences are SNHLY and FYNNEI. CDR3 sequence (DNA): TGTGCCAGCAGTGAATTCACCAGCGGTCCCTACGAGCAGTACTTC. Translation gives CASSEFTSGPYEQYF.

Ten or more counts support this clonotype. The chain links TRBV7-3 to TRBJ1-5; TRBD1 is a possible D gene (6 bases). The V gene's germline CDR1 is SGHTA and CDR2 FQGTGA. Deletions cut 8 bases from V and 5 bases from J, with 13 bases between. The CDR3 is made up of 13 amino acids. In DNA, the CDR3 is TGTGCCAGCTCCAAGGACAGATATCAGCCCCAGCATTTT. Its translation: CASSKDRYQPQHF.

This clonotype was observed at least ten times. The chain is built from TRBV7-9 and TRBJ2-7; D not certain. CDR1 is SEHNR, CDR2 FQNEAQ, per germline (reference sequence). V lost 2 bases to trimming and J lost 7 bases, with 6 bases between them. CDR3 length: 11 amino acids. CDR3 DNA: TGTGCCAGCAGCTTACAAGGAGAGCAGTACTTC. Protein product: CASSLQGEQYF.

Of note for this clonotype: A much larger clone is a single base away; this may be a read error. This is likely a read error, given that the CDR3 carries no conserved phenylalanine or tryptophan at its end. V and J are TRBV29-1 and TRBJ1-2, with TRBD1 matching 7 bases. The V gene end was trimmed by 3 bases and the J gene end by 4 bases; junction bases not matched to a gene: 8. The CDR3 sequence is 14 residues long. The germline gives CDR1 SQVTM, CDR2 ANQGSEA. For the CDR3, the DNA is TGCAGCGTTGAGGAGGGGGACAGCGTCTATGGCTACACCCTC. Its translation is CSVEEGDSVYGYTL.

This clonotype came up once. Since a much larger clone is just one base distant, this may be a read error. The chain couples TRBV20-1 to TRBJ1-1; 7 nucleotides align to TRBD1. After removal of 0 bases from V and 1 base from J, the junction contained 5 bases not matched to a gene. CDR3 size: 15 residues. Germline lookup yields CDR1 DFQATT and CDR2 SNEGSKA (reference sequence). This CDR3 reads CSARDIDRENTEAFF. The CDR3 DNA follows: TGCAGTGCTAGAGACATCGACAGGGAGAACACTGAAGCTTTCTTT.